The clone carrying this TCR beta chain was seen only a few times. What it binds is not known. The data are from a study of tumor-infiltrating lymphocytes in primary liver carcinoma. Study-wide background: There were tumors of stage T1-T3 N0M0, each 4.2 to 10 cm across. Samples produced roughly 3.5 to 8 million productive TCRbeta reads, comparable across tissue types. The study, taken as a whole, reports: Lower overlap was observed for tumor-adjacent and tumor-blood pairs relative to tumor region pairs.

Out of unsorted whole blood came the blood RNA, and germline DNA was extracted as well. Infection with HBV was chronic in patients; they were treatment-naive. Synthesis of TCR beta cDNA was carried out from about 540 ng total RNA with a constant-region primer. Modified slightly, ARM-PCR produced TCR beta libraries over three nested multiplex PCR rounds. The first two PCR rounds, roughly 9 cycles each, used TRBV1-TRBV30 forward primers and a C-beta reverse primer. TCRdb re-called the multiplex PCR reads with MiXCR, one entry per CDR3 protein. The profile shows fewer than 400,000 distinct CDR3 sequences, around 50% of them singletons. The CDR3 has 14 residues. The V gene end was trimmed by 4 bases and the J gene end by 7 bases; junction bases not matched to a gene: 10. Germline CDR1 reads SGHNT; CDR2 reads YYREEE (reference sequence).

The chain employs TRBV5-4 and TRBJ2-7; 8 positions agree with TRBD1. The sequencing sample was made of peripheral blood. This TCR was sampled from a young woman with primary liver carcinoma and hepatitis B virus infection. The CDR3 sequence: CASSTTGGPLEQYF. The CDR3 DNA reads TGTGCCAGCAGCACAACAGGGGGGCCTTTGGAGCAGTACTTC.